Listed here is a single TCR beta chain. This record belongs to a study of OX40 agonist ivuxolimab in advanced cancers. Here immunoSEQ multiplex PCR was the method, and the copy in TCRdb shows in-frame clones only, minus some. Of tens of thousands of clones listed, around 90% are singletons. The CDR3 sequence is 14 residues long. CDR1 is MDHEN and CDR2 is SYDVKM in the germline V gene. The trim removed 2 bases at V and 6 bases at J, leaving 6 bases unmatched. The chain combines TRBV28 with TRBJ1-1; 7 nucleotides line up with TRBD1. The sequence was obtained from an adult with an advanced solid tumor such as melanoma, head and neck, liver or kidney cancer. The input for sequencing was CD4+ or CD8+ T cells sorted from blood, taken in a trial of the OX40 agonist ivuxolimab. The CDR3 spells CASSLQGVGAEAFF. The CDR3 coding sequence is TGTGCCAGCAGTTTACAGGGGGTGGGGGCTGAAGCTTTCTTT.